This T cell receptor (beta chain) was obtained from a study of cytomegalovirus exposure and HLA in healthy donors listed by TCRdb under 2017. For the wider study: An earlier analysis of about 530 of the donors reported 276 Gb of sequence data and around 120 million unique TCR beta sequences obtained from approximately 180 million T cells. In addition to the first cohort of 650 to 750 subjects, a separate validation cohort of about 120 different subjects was used. The number of typed donors differed by locus: about 620-640 for A, B, C, DRB1 and DQB1; 522 for DQA1; 606 for DPA1; and roughly 450 for DPB1. Approximately 310 gigabases of sequencing data and around 87 million unique TCR sequences were included in an early release covering about 700 HLA-typed donors. Roughly 5 DR-DQ haplotypes were handled as single units for association and clustering, since linkage in the cohort was strong. The study combined high-throughput TCR immunosequencing, statistical association of individual TCRs with disease status, and machine learning to predict cytomegalovirus infection status. A later analysis re-examined previously published TCR beta repertoires from more than 650 donors and added high-resolution HLA genotyping to investigate patterns of TCR occurrence. Donor age, sex, ethnicity and CMV serostatus were compiled together with the repertoire data. The study used immunosequencing to profile the T cell repertoires of 670 or so subjects and linked those repertoires to cytomegalovirus serostatus. Every discovery cohort repertoire had been produced on one sequencing platform. In a later genetic analysis, genome-wide SNP genotypes for 398 of the 666 donors were used, and that subset was treated as a discovery cohort. Across some 400 genotyped donors of the cohort, an average of about 220,000 unique TCR beta nucleotide sequences per donor were sequenced, and about a sixth of those sequences were non-productive. In the later analysis, no new phenotypic data were used to find candidate immune exposures; instead, reliance was placed on TCR beta sequences and their occurrence across donors. The study was designed to test whether signatures of past pathogen exposure could be identified by cataloging public T cell receptors. To decide whether each TCR beta V gene segment behaved as functional or pseudogenic, an earlier analysis of 587 of the donors relied on high-throughput TCR beta sequencing. Of the roughly 410 genotyped donors, 81% were placed in the genetic ancestry cluster associated with self-reported Caucasian donors. HLA typing included class I and class II loci at four-digit resolution. Overall results and qualifications from the work: A later analysis found that HLA-associated TCR beta chains were more clonally expanded and had lower generation probabilities than equally common non-associated chains. The earlier analysis of 587 of the donors excluded 15 to 20 rarely observed V segments, including chromosome 9 orphons, because counts were too low. Broadly in line with IMGT annotations, most TCR beta V segments showed up in productive rearrangements about 87% or about 30% of the time in an earlier analysis of several hundred of the donors. A later genetic analysis reported fewer N-insertions in productive TCRs among donors in an Asian-associated ancestry cluster than the approximately 700-donor mean. It was suggested by the authors that the approach could potentially be generalized to other disease states and immunological phenotypes. In a later analysis, most CMV-associated TCR beta chains were found to appear HLA-restricted, with HLA associations seemingly driven largely by CMV exposure. A further reported finding was that TCR beta sequences accurately predicted the HLA-A and HLA-B alleles for most subjects in the first cohort. Sequencing depth was assumed to be roughly uniform across donors in the presence/absence analyses, though that assumption may not hold. CMV serostatus was the only immune exposure information available for the cohort. In vitro tests confirmed that three of the cytomegalovirus-associated TCR beta chains recognize cytomegalovirus antigens. Specific HLA alleles were associated with 15,000 to 20,000 TCR beta sequences at a false discovery rate of 0.05 in a later analysis. The study listed over 150 TCR beta chains as associated with cytomegalovirus. The classifier was reported to diagnose cytomegalovirus status with high specificity and sensitivity in both the original and validation cohorts. An association between a missense DCLRE1C variant and V-gene and J-gene trimming of TCR beta chains was found in a later genetic analysis and replicated in an independent cohort. Because HLA typing was missing for some donors at each locus, association tests included only the typed subset. This cohort had only TCR beta chains sequenced, and the lack of alpha or paired-chain data limited which features could be detected. Correlated functional status among segregating V segments might be attributable to linkage disequilibrium, but an unknown experimental factor could not be ruled out. Assigning TCR associations to individual alleles was difficult when HLA alleles, especially DR and DQ, strongly co-occurred. Across donors, most TCR sequences were observed very rarely, whereas some public TCRs were present in many individuals. A cluster of highly shared sequence variants was judged likely to represent a technical artifact of the sequencing pipeline. Several of the top co-occurrence clusters appeared to be linked to parvovirus B19, influenza, CMV and Epstein-Barr virus, according to a later analysis. According to a later analysis, TCR association rates differed among HLA loci, with DRB1 alleles showing the most associated TCRs and HLA-C alleles showing the fewest.

In total, approximately 700 healthy bone marrow donors made up the cohort. All cohort members were sampled while nominally healthy, although unrecorded immune exposures were likely present. The donor was CMV seronegative and belonged to the group of under 400 seronegative cohort members. Each donor provided a peripheral blood sample, and peripheral blood mononuclear cells were used for TCR beta sequencing. The Qiagen DNeasy Blood Extraction Kit was used to extract genomic DNA from the blood cell samples. The method behind the library was the immunoSEQ multiplex PCR assay. A mixture of 60 forward primers for TCR Vbeta segments and 13 reverse primers for TCR Jbeta segments was used in the multiplex PCR. The CDR3 region of rearranged TCR beta genes was amplified from genomic DNA with a multiplex PCR assay. The Illumina HiSeq System was used to sequence the amplified TCR beta libraries as 87-base-pair reads. For the original study's pipeline: Across the 600 to 700 repertoires, a later analysis counted 60 million to 90 million unique TCR beta chains, roughly 11 million of which were shared by at least two donors. Raw reads were error-corrected and collapsed into unique sequences by a nearest-neighbor algorithm in which closely related sequences were merged to remove PCR and sequencing errors. To assign V, D and J gene segments, CDR3 sequences were aligned to IMGT reference sequences. For a sequence to be retained, at least a six-nucleotide match to both a V gene segment and a J gene segment was required. A rearrangement counted as productive if the CDR3 had no stop codons and remained in frame with V and J, and every other rearrangement counted as non-productive. CDR3 was defined by IMGT convention, running from the second conserved V-encoded cysteine to the conserved J-encoded phenylalanine. The earlier analysis of about 590 of the donors excluded sequences that lacked an unambiguous match to a single V gene segment. An earlier analysis of approximately 590 of the donors classified V segments as functional when productive rearrangements were above 56.7% and as segregating when the standard deviation between donors was above 5%. A statistical classification framework was built for diagnosing cytomegalovirus status from the catalog of TCR beta chain sequences. In a later analysis, V and J genes were assigned by comparing TCR nucleotide sequences against IMGT/GENE-DB human TR gene sequences. In a later analysis, CDR3 sequences and most-parsimonious VDJ recombination scenarios were assigned using the TCRdist pipeline. A later analysis defined each TCR beta chain by its CDR3 amino acid sequence plus V-gene family, and excluded reads lacking a unique V-gene family. As a way to deal with suspected cross-contamination and a sequencing artifact, a later analysis dropped hundreds of nucleotide sequences that were highly shared and had low generation probability. For each public chain, a later analysis derived a clonal expansion index from normalized ranks of inferred template counts within each repertoire. Generation probabilities in a later analysis came from a VDJ recombination model fitted to out-of-frame rearrangements, and those results were checked against IGoR. In a later analysis, hypergeometric tests were used to score TCR-TCR, TCR-HLA and TCR-CMV co-occurrence, with a repertoire-size bias correction applied to TCR pairs. To estimate false discovery rates, a later analysis permuted the HLA or CMV assignments 20 times. A later analysis grouped co-occurring TCRs with DBSCAN, adding TCRdist sequence similarity when clustering within HLA-allele-positive subsets. Repertoires with fewer than 30,000 or more than 120,000 public chains were left out of co-occurrence clustering, as were a handful of repertoires with anomalous nucleotide sharing. Entries here come from immuneACCESS through TCRdb and include only in-frame sequences with V and J called. Some clones fail to appear in such tables; in the studies checked, an unresolved V gene covers under half of the shortfall, and the cause of the remainder is unknown. The V and J calls and the clone size are those of that table, but D and trimming were determined from the DNA. This sample comprises under 300,000 clones, roughly 70% of them detected only once. The ten largest account for about 2.1% of the sample.

For this clone: Its antigen is unknown. Per-nucleotide qualities are absent, and no much larger clonotype sits a single base away.

Sequenced material: PBMCs. This clonotype originated in a female donor in good health and CMV-seronegative.

CDR3 loop: CAWSPTGIKAFF. The nucleotide sequence reads as follows: TGTGCCTGGAGCCCCACAGGGATTAAAGCTTTCTTT. The sequence is built from TRBV30 and TRBJ1-1; TRBD1 could be the D gene, as 6 bases match. CDR1 and CDR2 were assigned from the germline V gene (reference sequence) as GTSNPN and SVGIG. At the junction V is shortened by 3 bases and J by 9 bases, with 14 bases in between. The CDR3 covers 12 residues, taking in both the cysteine and the phenylalanine. Solely the CDR3 DNA is kept, with 36 bases framed from the first base.